The clone carrying this TCR beta chain was found a few times. CDR3 length: 15 residues. Deletions cut 1 base from V and 0 bases from J, with 10 bases between. Germline lookup yields CDR1 MNHEY and CDR2 SMNVEV (reference sequence). PBMCs were isolated at a quantity of at least 7 million per sample. With a J-beta primer mix and a sample-barcoded 5' primer, a second PCR ran about 7 to 12 cycles. Each sample provided no less than 2.5 million CDR3-containing paired-end reads. TCRdb re-called the 5' RACE reads with MiXCR, one entry per CDR3 protein. Of 1,500,000 or so distinct CDR3 sequences in the sample, under 55% are singletons; the top ten hold about 4%. The entry originates in a study of blood T cells in healthy people across ages.

Material: blood. The TCR originated in a woman younger than 30 in good health. This chain uses TRBV27 with TRBJ2-7; no clear D gene. The CDR3 region is CASSLYADSSYEQYF. CDR3 DNA sequence: TGTGCCAGCAGTTTATACGCCGATAGCTCCTACGAGCAGTACTTC.